This TCR beta chain appears in the sequencing data of a study of cytomegalovirus exposure and HLA in healthy donors. The PCR contained 60 Vbeta and 13 Jbeta primers. Profiled with immunoSEQ multiplex PCR; TCRdb holds only in-frame clones, not every one. Found here are some 190,000 clones, about four fifths of them singletons; the top ten hold 1.5% to 1.7%. Study-level points and caveats: There was a cluster of highly shared sequence variants that was likely a sequencing artifact.

Germline assignment: CDR1 MNHNS and CDR2 SASEGT. This CDR3 region has 16 residues. V shed 3 bases, J shed 1 base, and the junction held 7 bases outside the gene matches. As regards this clone: Its matching antigen is unknown.

The TCR originated in a man in his forties in good health and CMV-seronegative. This sequence joins TRBV6-1 and TRBJ2-7, with 9 bases that match TRBD1. The specimen was PBMCs. The CDR3 bases are TGTGCCAGCAGTGACTTGATGACAGGGGGATCCTACGAGCAGTACTTC. Encoded protein: CASSDLMTGGSYEQYF.